At least ten counts were recorded for the clone carrying this TCR beta chain. Its specificity is not known. Trimming shortened V by 2 bases and J by 7 bases, and 13 bases separated the two germline ends. The CDR3 sequence is 14 residues long. Germline V CDR1 and CDR2: SGHRS, YFSETQ. This sample is drawn from a study of breast tumors, draining lymph nodes, adjacent tissues. Findings and caveats of the study: Data fit most tumor T cells coming from lymph node, expanding in tumor.

Axillary draining lymph nodes of breast cancer patients supplied the node samples. TCRdb independently ran MiXCR on the multiplex PCR reads; one entry per CDR3 protein. The data show some 120,000 distinct CDR3 sequences, 21% seen once. The receptor was derived from a female donor with breast cancer. Some clones in this sample may be carry-over from other donors' samples. This sequence joins TRBV5-1 and TRBJ2-1; D is uncertain. Sequenced sample: axillary lymph node tissue. The CDR3 DNA reads TGCGCCAGCAGCTTTCCGGGCTCTGGGAATGAGCAGTTCTTC. Its protein is CASSFPGSGNEQFF.